Below, 32 T cell receptor beta chains from the same sample are listed, as sequenced in a study of shared clonotypes between healthy human individuals. Only in-frame clones appear in the TCRdb table, and some are missing; sequencing was by immunoSEQ multiplex PCR. The table has roughly 1,100,000 clones, about 74% seen once; the top ten hold over 1.3%. Sample: memory CD4+ T cells sorted from blood. Subset of the sample: CD45RA-negative fraction. These receptors came from a man aged 18 to 30 in good health.

This clone came up a few times. The chain uses TRBV10-3 and TRBJ1-1; no clear D. V shed 0 bases and J shed 0 bases, with 8 bases lying between them. This CDR3 spans 15 amino acids. CDR1 ENHRY and CDR2 SYGVKD come from the germline V gene. In DNA form, the CDR3 reads TGTGCCATCAGTGAGTCGGGCAGCATGAACACTGAAGCTTTCTTT. Translating it yields CAISESGSMNTEAFF.

The J gene is TRBJ1-4, the V gene TRBV11-2; possible D gene TRBD1, 5 bases. This CDR3 is 14 amino acids long. Germline loops: CDR1 SGHAT, CDR2 FQNNGV. V lost 5 bases to trimming and J lost 5 bases, with 12 bases between them. The CDR3 reads CASSLGLVNEKLFF. The CDR3 coding sequence is TGTGCCAGCAGCCTGGGACTGGTAAATGAAAAACTGTTTTTT.

In this sample, this clone turned up once. The chain is built from TRBV21-1 and TRBJ1-5. TRBV21-1 is designated a pseudogene. The CDR3 covers 17 residues. CDR3: CASSKRRRGRSNQPQHF. The CDR3 nucleotides read TGTGCCAGCAGCAAAAGGAGAAGGGGACGGAGCAATCAGCCCCAGCATTTT.

The chain couples TRBV7-2 to TRBJ1-2; perhaps TRBD1 as D (5 bases). Germline CDR1 SGHTA, CDR2 FQGNSA. The germline V and J ends were trimmed by 4 bases and 4 bases, with 13 bases remaining between them. This CDR3 spans 14 amino acids. The CDR3 loop is CASSSRRAGYGYTF. For the CDR3, the DNA is TGTGCCAGCAGCTCCCGCAGGGCTGGCTATGGCTACACCTTC.

The chain joins TRBV2 to TRBJ1-5, with TRBD1 as a possible D gene (5 bases). Trimming took 0 bases from V and 4 from J, leaving 28 bases between them. From germline, CDR1 is SNHLY and CDR2 FYNNEI. The CDR3 is 21 residues long. The CDR3 region is CASSEARYKGMAPKSNQPQHF. CDR3 coding DNA: TGTGCCAGCAGTGAAGCGCGGTATAAGGGGATGGCTCCGAAAAGTAATCAGCCCCAGCATTTT.

This chain uses TRBV7-2 with TRBJ2-2, with D possibly TRBD1 on 5 matching bases. The CDR3 extends over 15 amino acids. Trimming cost V 1 base and J 5 bases, with 11 bases left between them. Germline CDR1 and CDR2: SGHTA and FQGNSA. CDR3 coding DNA: TGTGCCAGCAGCTTAGGTGGGGCTGGGACCGGGGAGCTGTTTTTT. Its protein product is CASSLGGAGTGELFF.

The V and J genes are TRBV7-2 and TRBJ2-7; D unresolved. In germline, CDR1 is SGHTA, CDR2 FQGNSA. V was shortened by 4 bases and J by 2 bases, with 9 bases between the two germline ends. The CDR3 has 13 residues. The chain's CDR3 is CASSSPPAYEQYF. In DNA, the CDR3 is TGTGCCAGCAGCTCGCCCCCAGCCTACGAGCAGTACTTC.

This clone has a single count. This sequence joins TRBV29-1 and TRBJ2-7; D unclear. The germline gives CDR1 SQVTM, CDR2 ANQGSEA. This CDR3 spans 13 amino acids. With 0 bases removed from V and 2 bases from J, the gap between germline ends came to 8 bases. CDR3 in amino acids: CSVEEHGPYEQYF. The DNA for the CDR3 is TGCAGCGTTGAAGAACACGGTCCCTACGAGCAGTACTTC.

The J gene is TRBJ1-3, the V gene TRBV2; 7 bases fit TRBD1. V dropped 8 bases and J dropped 6; count of bases not matched to a gene: 13. Germline V CDR1 and CDR2: SNHLY, FYNNEI. There are 15 residues in the CDR3. CDR3 DNA sequence: TGTGCCAGCGGCAAACAGGGGATTAGTGCAAACACCATATATTTT. Its protein is CASGKQGISANTIYF.

The sample holds a few counts of this clone. V gene TRBV4-1 combines with J gene TRBJ1-2, with no clear D. Per the germline V gene, CDR1 is MGHRA and CDR2 is YSYEKL. The germline V and J ends were trimmed by 5 bases and 4 bases, with 17 bases remaining between them. This CDR3 region has 15 residues. For the CDR3, the DNA is TGCGCCAGCAGCAAACAGAACCGAAAGACCTATGGCTACACCTTC. Encoded protein: CASSKQNRKTYGYTF.

The V gene is TRBV4-2, the J gene TRBJ1-1; possibly TRBD1 for D (6 bases). Germline CDR1 and CDR2: LGHNA and YNFKEQ. Trimming left V 2 bases short and J 0 bases short, with 19 bases between. CDR3 length equals 18 residues. CDR3 residues: CASSQKTGTRDMNTEAFF. CDR3 in DNA: TGTGCCAGCAGCCAAAAAACCGGGACACGTGACATGAACACTGAAGCTTTCTTT.

V is TRBV6-6 and J is TRBJ2-6, with D unresolved. Germline CDR1 MNHNY, CDR2 SVGAGI (reference sequence). The CDR3 extends over 14 amino acids. V lost 6 bases to trimming and J lost 0 bases, with 6 bases between them. For the CDR3, the DNA is TGTGCCAGCAGCTACAGCTCTGGGGCCAACGTCCTGACTTTC. This codes for CASSYSSGANVLTF.

The chain joins TRBV7-9 to TRBJ2-5; TRBD2 agrees at 7 bases. The germline V gene has CDR1 SEHNR and CDR2 FQNEAQ (reference sequence). CDR3 length: 15 amino acids. J was trimmed by 4 bases and V by 1 base; bases with no gene match: 6. CDR3 DNA sequence: TGTGCCAGCAGCTTAGGGGCGGGGGTAAGAGAGACCCAGTACTTC. Amino acid sequence: CASSLGAGVRETQYF.

The CDR3, as DNA: TGTGCCAGCAGTCGGGGTAGCTCCTACAATGAGCAGTTCTTC. Its translation: CASSRGSSYNEQFF. J is TRBJ2-1 and V is TRBV2; a possible D gene is TRBD2 (5 bases). The CDR3 loop spans 14 amino acids. The V gene's germline CDR1 is SNHLY and CDR2 FYNNEI. The V end was cut by 5 bases, the J end by 0 bases, with 8 bases between.

The chain links TRBV7-9 to TRBJ2-2; 7 bases agree with TRBD1. Trimming removed 6 bases from V and 3 bases from J; junction bases left unmatched: 4. The CDR3 sequence is 14 residues long. From germline, CDR1 is SEHNR and CDR2 FQNEAQ (reference sequence). The DNA of the CDR3 is TGTGCCAGCAGTTTACAGGGGTACACCGGGGAGCTGTTTTTT. It codes for CASSLQGYTGELFF.

This clone was picked up a small number of times. The chain joins TRBV2 to TRBJ2-3, with a possible D match to TRBD2 (6 bases). Germline CDR1 is SNHLY and CDR2 is FYNNEI. V was cut by 6 bases and J by 2 bases, with 9 bases left in between. The CDR3 has 13 amino acids. This chain's CDR3 is CASRRLDTDTQYF. The DNA for the CDR3 is TGTGCCAGCAGGAGACTAGACACAGATACGCAGTATTTT.

The gene calls are TRBV11-2 and TRBJ2-2; D is unresolved. The CDR3 contains 15 residues. Between the trimmed V and J ends, which lost 5 bases and 2 bases, there was a span of 12 bases. Germline V gives CDR1 SGHAT, CDR2 FQNNGV. CDR3 residues: CASSPRLINTGELFF. CDR3 sequence (DNA): TGTGCCAGCAGCCCACGGTTGATAAACACCGGGGAGCTGTTTTTT.

The chain links TRBV10-1 to TRBJ2-2; TRBD1 is a possible D gene (6 bases). Germline V gene sequence: CDR1 WNHNN, CDR2 SYGVQD (reference sequence). CDR3 length equals 16 residues. V shed 4 bases and J shed 2 bases, with 14 bases lying between them. CDR3 sequence: CASSGNGQLNTGELFF. The CDR3 coding sequence is TGCGCCAGCAGTGGGAATGGACAGCTAAACACCGGGGAGCTGTTTTTT.

The rearrangement joins TRBV6-6 to TRBJ2-5; D not certain. V lost 3 bases, J lost 5 bases, and 4 bases lay in between. In germline, CDR1 is MNHNY, CDR2 SVGAGI (reference sequence). The CDR3 totals 11 residues. CDR3 in amino acids: CASSYVETQYF. CDR3 coding DNA: TGTGCCAGCAGTTATGTGGAGACCCAGTACTTC.

Note on this clone: The same CDR3 arises from other DNA sequences in this sample as well. The genes are TRBV10-3 and TRBJ2-7, with TRBD1 as a possible D gene (6 bases). V shed 10 bases and J shed 4 bases, with 11 bases lying between them. CDR1 is ENHRY, CDR2 SYGVKD, per germline. The CDR3 loop spans 11 amino acids. CDR3 sequence: CATSGQYEQYF. Here the CDR3 DNA reads TGTGCCACCTCCGGACAGTACGAGCAGTACTTC.

This clone has only one observation. The rearrangement links TRBV2 to TRBJ1-5, with D tentatively TRBD1 (5 bases). The V end lost 5 bases, the J end lost 3 bases, and 14 bases lay between the germline ends. The CDR3 totals 15 residues. Germline CDR1 is SNHLY and CDR2 is FYNNEI. The CDR3 region is CASSRDGGYNQPQHF. CDR3 nucleotide sequence: TGTGCCAGCAGTAGGGACGGAGGATACAATCAGCCCCAGCATTTT.

A few counts support this clone. The chain uses TRBV30 and TRBJ1-5; D is unresolved. Germline V gene lookup returns CDR1 GTSNPN and CDR2 SVGIG (reference sequence). This CDR3 spans 13 amino acids. The ends were cut back, 0 bases at V and 3 bases at J, with 6 bases in the middle. The chain's CDR3 is CAWSVQYNQPQHF. The DNA for the CDR3 is TGTGCCTGGAGTGTACAGTACAATCAGCCCCAGCATTTT. Full variable domain (outside the CDR3, taken from reference TRBV30 and TRBJ1-5): SQTIHQWPATLVQPVGSPLSLECTVEGTSNPNLYWYRQAAGRGLQLLFYSVGIGQISSEVPQNLSASRPQDRQFILSSKKLLLSDSGFYLCAWSVQYNQPQHFGDGTRLSIL.

The V and J genes are TRBV5-1 and TRBJ1-2; 8 bases are a match to TRBD1. The length of the CDR3 is 15 residues. Per the germline V gene, CDR1 is SGHRS and CDR2 is YFSETQ. V lost 4 bases to trimming and J lost 6 bases; unmatched junction nucleotides: 11. CDR3 in DNA: TGCGCCAGCAGCCCCGGACAGGGAGAGAGGGATGGCTACACCTTC. It is translated as CASSPGQGERDGYTF.

This chain uses TRBV10-3 with TRBJ2-7; 8 bases are shared with TRBD1. The CDR3 has 14 amino acids. The V and J ends lost 7 bases and 2 bases, in that order; junction bases with no gene match: 7. From germline, CDR1 is ENHRY and CDR2 SYGVKD. CDR3 coding DNA: TGTGCCATCACAAAAGGGACAGGCGCCTACGAGCAGTACTTC. Its protein product is CAITKGTGAYEQYF.

The J gene is TRBJ2-2, the V gene TRBV30; D gene ambiguous. V was shortened by 5 bases and J by 0 bases, with 10 bases between the two germline ends. CDR1 is GTSNPN and CDR2 is SVGIG in the germline V gene (reference sequence). The CDR3 is 14 amino acids. Here the CDR3 DNA reads TGTGCCTGGGGCCGGGCCGCGAACACCGGGGAGCTGTTTTTT. It encodes CAWGRAANTGELFF.

In regard to this clone: This sample includes further DNA sequences coding for the same CDR3. This chain links TRBV27 with TRBJ1-1; D is undetermined. The CDR3 totals 14 residues. Between the trimmed V and J ends, which lost 2 bases and 0 bases, there was a span of 7 bases. CDR1 is MNHEY, CDR2 SMNVEV, per germline (reference sequence). The CDR3 here is CASSLRGLNTEAFF. The DNA of the CDR3 is TGTGCCAGCAGTTTACGGGGATTGAACACTGAAGCTTTCTTT.

The CDR3 here is CASSTTGGRSSYNSPLHF. The CDR3 DNA reads TGTGCCAGTAGTACAACAGGGGGCCGGAGCTCCTATAATTCACCCCTCCACTTT. This sequence joins TRBV19 and TRBJ1-6; 9 bases align to TRBD1. J was trimmed by 0 bases and V by 4 bases; bases with no gene match: 7. The germline CDR1 and CDR2 sequences are LNHDA and SQIVND (reference sequence). The CDR3 is 18 amino acids.

The rearrangement joins TRBV5-1 to TRBJ2-7; D may be TRBD1 or TRBD2 (5 bases each). The germline V and J ends were trimmed by 0 bases and 0 bases, with 16 bases remaining between them. The CDR3 spans 17 residues. Germline CDR1 and CDR2: SGHRS and YFSETQ. In DNA form, the CDR3 reads TGCGCCAGCAGCTTGGCCGGGGTCGGGACGAGCTCCTACGAGCAGTACTTC. This sequence encodes CASSLAGVGTSSYEQYF. The full variable domain, with the rest looked up from reference TRBV5-1 and TRBJ2-7, is KAGVTQTPRYLIKTRGQQVTLSCSPISGHRSVSWYQQTPGQGLQFLFEYFSETQRNKGNFPGRFSGRQFSNSRSEMNVSTLELGDSALYLCASSLAGVGTSSYEQYFGPGTRLTVT.

The V gene is TRBV4-1, the J gene TRBJ2-1, with D perhaps being TRBD1 or TRBD2 (5 bases each). V lost 4 bases and J 9 bases, leaving 13 bases between the germline ends. CDR1 and CDR2 (germline): MGHRA, YSYEKL. The CDR3 extends over 13 amino acids. The DNA for the CDR3 is TGCGCCAGCAGCCCTCGGGACGTTCTTGAGCAGTTCTTC. Translating gives CASSPRDVLEQFF.

The gene calls are TRBV4-3 and TRBJ2-1; no definite D call. The V end lost 0 bases, the J end lost 3 bases, and 12 bases lay between the germline ends. The germline gives CDR1 LGHNA, CDR2 YSLEER. CDR3 length: 16 amino acids. The CDR3 protein is CASSQEPRANYNEQFF. In nucleotides, the CDR3 is TGCGCCAGCAGCCAAGAGCCCCGAGCGAACTACAATGAGCAGTTCTTC.

As for this clone: The same CDR3 also results from other DNA sequences found in this sample. The chain joins TRBV30 to TRBJ2-5; no clear D gene. Trimming cost V 0 bases and J 5 bases, with 7 bases left between them. From germline, CDR1 is GTSNPN and CDR2 SVGIG (reference sequence). There are 12 residues in the CDR3. CDR3 protein: CAWSVSRETQYF. CDR3 in DNA: TGTGCCTGGAGTGTAAGCCGCGAGACCCAGTACTTC.

The chain employs TRBV6-5 and TRBJ2-2, with D uncertain. The length of the CDR3 is 12 residues. The V and J ends lost 7 bases and 8 bases respectively, with 11 bases between them. Looked up from germline, CDR1 is MNHEY and CDR2 is SVGAGI. For the CDR3, the DNA is TGTGCCAGCAATTCCCTCCGGGGGGAGCTGTTTTTT. It translates to CASNSLRGELFF.